This passage covers 27 T cell receptor beta chains from one sample sequenced in a study of T cells in Graves' hyperthyroidism and ophthalmopathy. Amplified TCR beta CDR3 regions derived from RNA transcripts. A set of HTBI primers served as the primers for a first-round RT-PCR of the TCR CDR3. In TCRdb, the multiplex PCR reads were re-called with MiXCR into one record per CDR3 protein. The repertoire has approximately 640,000 distinct CDR3 sequences, 15% to 20% of them found once; the top ten carry approximately 3.8%. The specimen was blood. The receptors come from a woman younger than 45 with Graves' hyperthyroidism.

This clonotype has a handful of counts. The rearrangement uses TRBV28 and TRBJ2-3; possible D gene TRBD1, 6 bases. The germline V and J ends were trimmed by 4 bases and 2 bases, with 13 bases remaining between them. Looked up from germline, CDR1 is MDHEN and CDR2 is SYDVKM. The CDR3 has 15 amino acids. CDR3 in DNA: TGTGCCAGCAGTTATCGTCAGGGGAACACAGATACGCAGTATTTT. This codes for CASSYRQGNTDTQYF.

The V gene is TRBV6-1, the J gene TRBJ1-5; D gene unclear. Looked up from germline, CDR1 is MNHNS and CDR2 is SASEGT. The V and J ends lost 6 bases and 0 bases respectively, with 6 bases between them. There are 13 residues in the CDR3. The CDR3 nucleotides are TGTGCCAGCAGCCCAAGTAGCAATCAGCCCCAGCATTTT. Its translation: CASSPSSNQPQHF.

Only a few counts were recorded for this clonotype. The V and J genes are TRBV3-1 and TRBJ2-7, with D possibly being TRBD1 or TRBD2 (5 bases each). The CDR3 has 18 amino acids. Germline V CDR1 and CDR2: LGHDT, YNNKEL (reference sequence). Trimming shortened V by 3 bases and J by 4 bases, and 25 bases separated the two germline ends. CDR3 nucleotides: TGTGCCAGCAGCCACTGGGGGAGAGGTGGGGCCTCTAGATACGAGCAGTACTTC. This gives the protein CASSHWGRGGASRYEQYF.

The chain combines TRBV4-2 with TRBJ2-2; 12 nucleotides align to TRBD2. The CDR3 is 19 amino acids. The V and J ends lost 0 bases and 5 bases, in that order; junction bases with no gene match: 10. Germline assignment: CDR1 LGHNA and CDR2 YNFKEQ. This CDR3 reads CASSQDLASGRGLTGELFF. CDR3 DNA sequence: TGTGCCAGCAGCCAAGATCTGGCTAGCGGGAGGGGACTGACCGGGGAGCTGTTTTTT.

The J gene is TRBJ1-5, the V gene TRBV28, with 9 positions matching TRBD1. V dropped 2 bases and J dropped 0; count of bases not matched to a gene: 5. The germline gives CDR1 MDHEN, CDR2 SYDVKM. CDR3 length: 17 amino acids. CDR3: CASSLGPGQGSNQPQHF. The CDR3 DNA follows: TGTGCCAGCAGTTTAGGGCCGGGACAGGGTAGCAATCAGCCCCAGCATTTT.

The J gene is TRBJ1-5, the V gene TRBV20-1; 7 bases match TRBD1. Looked up from germline, CDR1 is DFQATT and CDR2 is SNEGSKA (reference sequence). This CDR3 has 15 amino acids. V dropped 6 bases and J dropped 4; count of bases not matched to a gene: 12. The CDR3 sequence is CSAKPGGTVNQPQHF. The CDR3 DNA is TGCAGTGCAAAACCAGGGGGAACGGTAAATCAGCCCCAGCATTTT.

This clonotype was counted many times. This chain uses TRBV2 with TRBJ1-2, with D perhaps matching TRBD1 (5 bases). From germline, CDR1 is SNHLY and CDR2 FYNNEI. This CDR3 has 13 residues. V was pared by 6 bases and J by 4 bases, with 12 bases between. The chain's CDR3 is CASSGDAIYGYTF. The CDR3 DNA sequence: TGTGCCAGCAGCGGGGACGCAATCTATGGCTACACCTTC.

This clonotype has a handful of counts. The chain combines TRBV5-1 with TRBJ2-3; D unclear. The CDR3 has 18 amino acids. The germline V gene encodes CDR1 SGHRS and CDR2 YFSETQ. V dropped 0 bases and J dropped 1 base, with 18 bases sitting between them. CDR3 protein: CASSLAPRLYEGTDTQYF. The CDR3 DNA reads as TGCGCCAGCAGCTTGGCCCCTAGGTTATATGAGGGCACAGATACGCAGTATTTT.

This clonotype was detected ten times or more. The rearrangement links TRBV2 to TRBJ2-7; 8 bases match TRBD2. The V gene end was trimmed by 3 bases and the J gene end by 2 bases; junction bases not matched to a gene: 0. The CDR3 is 13 residues long. The germline CDR1 and CDR2 sequences are SNHLY and FYNNEI. In DNA, the CDR3 is TGTGCCAGCAGTGAGGGACTAGCCTACGAGCAGTACTTC. Protein product: CASSEGLAYEQYF.

This clonotype was found a few times. The chain carries TRBV5-1 and TRBJ2-7, with D perhaps given as TRBD1 or TRBD2 (5 bases each). With 0 bases removed from V and 2 bases from J, the gap between germline ends came to 12 bases. In germline, CDR1 is SGHRS, CDR2 YFSETQ. The CDR3 consists of 15 residues. The CDR3 sequence is CASSLASGTTYEQYF. Written as DNA, the CDR3 is TGCGCCAGCAGCTTGGCTTCAGGGACGACCTACGAGCAGTACTTC.

The table lists this clonotype with many counts. The V gene is TRBV5-1, the J gene TRBJ1-1, with D hard to call. The germline V gene has CDR1 SGHRS and CDR2 YFSETQ. The CDR3 spans 13 residues. V shed 0 bases and J shed 6 bases, with 9 bases lying between them. CDR3 region: CASSLERVAEAFF. The CDR3, as DNA: TGCGCCAGCAGCTTGGAGAGGGTCGCTGAAGCTTTCTTT.

The chain uses TRBV24-1 and TRBJ2-6, with 9 bases lining up with TRBD1. The germline V gene has CDR1 KGHDR and CDR2 SFDVKD. Trimming at V came to 7 bases and at J to 0 bases, leaving 6 bases not matched to a gene. This CDR3 is 17 amino acids long. CDR3 amino acids: CATSDTGGISGANVLTF. As DNA, the CDR3 is TGTGCCACCAGCGATACAGGGGGCATCTCTGGGGCCAACGTCCTGACTTTC.

About this clonotype itself: A read error may produce the germline difference seen at one junction end. V is TRBV7-2 and J is TRBJ2-7; 10 bases agree with TRBD1. CDR3 size: 16 residues. Per germline, CDR1 SGHTA and CDR2 FQGNSA. The CDR3: CASSPGTGVSLTERYF. Here the CDR3 DNA reads TGTGCCAGCAGCCCCGGGACAGGGGTTTCTCTCACCGAGCGGTACTTC.

This rearrangement joins TRBV12-3 or TRBV12-4 to TRBJ1-6, with TRBD1 identical over 9 bases. V lost 5 bases and J lost 10; bases outside the gene matches: 6. This CDR3 is 14 amino acids long. As DNA, the CDR3 is TGTGCCAGCAGTCAGGACAGGGGTCTCTCACCCCTCCACTTT. This codes for CASSQDRGLSPLHF.

This clonotype was seen repeatedly, ten times or more. The V gene is TRBV18, the J gene TRBJ1-1, with a weak D call TRBD1 (6 bases). CDR1 and CDR2 (germline): KGHSH, LQKENI. This CDR3 is built from 14 residues. V lost 3 bases and J lost 0, with 8 bases in between. The CDR3 loop is CASSPDRMNTEAFF. CDR3 coding DNA: TGTGCCAGCTCACCCGACAGGATGAACACTGAAGCTTTCTTT.

The chain recombines TRBV2 with TRBJ1-6, with D maybe TRBD1 (5 bases). This CDR3 comprises 14 residues. Trimming took 3 bases from V and 6 from J, leaving 9 bases between them. CDR1 and CDR2 from the germline V gene are SNHLY and FYNNEI. The CDR3 bases are TGTGCCAGCAGTGAGGGGCAGCCTAATTCACCCCTCCACTTT. Encoded protein: CASSEGQPNSPLHF.

This clonotype was seen repeatedly, ten times or more. This chain links TRBV20-1 with TRBJ2-5; no clear D gene. V was cut by 1 base and J by 1 base, with 7 bases left in between. Germline CDR1 reads DFQATT; CDR2 reads SNEGSKA (reference sequence). The CDR3 runs 13 residues. The CDR3 DNA reads TGCAGTGCTAGAGGGTTCGCCCAAGAGACCCAGTACTTC. This gives the protein CSARGFAQETQYF.

Ten or more counts support this clonotype. This chain uses TRBV6-1 with TRBJ2-7, with 9 bases aligning to TRBD2. Trimming at V came to 6 bases and at J to 7 bases, leaving 10 bases not matched to a gene. This CDR3 contains 14 residues. Germline CDR1 reads MNHNS; CDR2 reads SASEGT. The CDR3 nucleotides read TGTGCCAGCAGACCGGGACTAGCTCTCTTGGAGCAGTACTTC. Translation gives CASRPGLALLEQYF.

V and J are TRBV19 and TRBJ1-5, with D uncertain. The V and J ends lost 3 bases and 4 bases respectively, with 7 bases between them. Germline CDR1 is LNHDA and CDR2 is SQIVND (reference sequence). The CDR3 sequence is 13 residues long. The CDR3 loop reads CASSMGLNQPQHF. The CDR3 coding sequence is TGTGCCAGTAGTATGGGCTTAAATCAGCCCCAGCATTTT.

Note on this clonotype: A read error may explain this, as a much larger clone is one base away. The chain uses TRBV10-3 and TRBJ1-5; unclear D gene. The germline V and J ends were trimmed by 7 bases and 1 base, with 14 bases remaining between them. The germline CDR1 and CDR2 sequences are ENHRY and SYGVKD. The CDR3 extends over 15 amino acids. This CDR3 reads CAIKAGPSSNQPQHF. In DNA, the CDR3 is TGTGCCATCAAGGCGGGCCCAAGCAGCAATCAGCCCCAGCATTTT.

A note on this clonotype: Being one base from a much bigger clone, this may be a read error. V gene TRBV28 combines with J gene TRBJ2-1, with D possibly being TRBD1 or TRBD2 (5 bases each). Germline CDR1 and CDR2: MDHEN and SYDVKM. V was trimmed by 5 bases and J by 10 bases, leaving 12 bases between them. CDR3 length: 12 amino acids. The CDR3 nucleotides are TGTGCCAGCAGTACCCGGGACCGCGAGCAGTTCTTC. Translation gives CASSTRDREQFF.

In this sample, this clonotype turned up many times. This chain links TRBV3-1 with TRBJ1-2, with 9 nucleotides matching TRBD1. V lost 2 bases and J lost 8; bases outside the gene matches: 6. The CDR3 has 14 amino acids. Germline V lookup: CDR1 LGHDT, CDR2 YNNKEL (reference sequence). CDR3 nucleotides: TGTGCCAGCAGCCAACTAAGGACAGGGGCAGGCTACACCTTC. It yields the protein CASSQLRTGAGYTF.

This clonotype appeared a few times. The chain carries TRBV24-1 and TRBJ1-2; tentatively, D is TRBD1 (5 bases). The length of the CDR3 is 16 residues. CDR1 is KGHDR, CDR2 SFDVKD, per germline. V lost 4 bases, J lost 2 bases, and 16 bases lay in between. The CDR3 sequence is CATSESPGRGNYGYTF. CDR3 nucleotide sequence: TGTGCCACCAGTGAGAGCCCGGGACGGGGGAACTATGGCTACACCTTC.

This clonotype was found a few times. J is TRBJ1-2 and V is TRBV3-1, with a weak D call TRBD1 (5 bases). The CDR3 is 14 amino acids. V lost 7 bases, J lost 0 bases, and 12 bases lay in between. The V gene's germline CDR1 is LGHDT and CDR2 YNNKEL (reference sequence). The CDR3, as DNA: TGTGCCAGCACCGCTGGGGGATCTAACTATGGCTACACCTTC. This codes for CASTAGGSNYGYTF.

This clonotype has ten or more counts. The rearrangement joins TRBV20-1 to TRBJ2-1; the match to TRBD2 covers 12 bases. Germline CDR1 and CDR2: DFQATT and SNEGSKA (reference sequence). The CDR3 spans 18 residues. J lost 3 bases, V lost 2 bases, and 11 bases had no gene match. DNA for the CDR3: TGCAGTGCTAGAACCACTAGCGGGAGGCCCATGCTCTACAATGAGCAGTTCTTC. This translates into CSARTTSGRPMLYNEQFF.

This clonotype has at least ten counts. This chain links TRBV20-1 with TRBJ1-5; no clear D. V gave up 3 bases and J gave up 6 bases, with 12 bases separating them. This CDR3 has 13 amino acids. Germline V gene lookup returns CDR1 DFQATT and CDR2 SNEGSKA (reference sequence). The CDR3 DNA reads TGCAGTGCTAGGGTGCCAGGCGGTCAGCCCCAGCATTTT. This translates into CSARVPGGQPQHF.

This clonotype came up many times. The chain recombines TRBV20-1 with TRBJ2-3; TRBD2 agrees at 8 bases. The CDR3 is made up of 17 amino acids. With V trimmed by 2 bases and J by 0 bases, 10 bases remained unmatched. Germline loops: CDR1 DFQATT, CDR2 SNEGSKA (reference sequence). The CDR3 protein is CSARRTGTRQSTDTQYF. CDR3 coding DNA: TGCAGTGCTAGACGAACCGGGACTAGACAGAGCACAGATACGCAGTATTTT.